The 8 T cell receptor beta chains presented below share a single source sample, sequenced in a study of blood T cells in healthy people across ages. Together with a sample-barcoded 5' primer, a J-beta primer mix was included in a second PCR lasting about 7 to 11 cycles. MiXCR was run by TCRdb on the 5' RACE reads, yielding one entry per CDR3 protein. Of around 1,000,000 distinct CDR3 sequences in the sample, 20% to 25% were seen once. These same data were also listed under a study on T cells of mothers and their children.

Sequencing used blood. These receptors were taken from a girl aged 2-10 years in good health.

This clonotype was seen a handful of times. The V gene is TRBV5-6, the J gene TRBJ2-7; no firm D call. CDR3 length: 16 amino acids. Trimming took 0 bases from V and 2 from J, leaving 15 bases between them. In germline, CDR1 is SGHDT, CDR2 YYEEEE. This CDR3 reads CASSLGESILPYEQYF. The DNA of the CDR3 is TGTGCCAGCAGCTTGGGAGAGTCTATCCTACCCTACGAGCAGTACTTC. Using reference TRBV5-6 and TRBJ2-7 for the parts outside the CDR3, the full variable domain is DAGVTQSPTHLIKTRGQQVTLRCSPKSGHDTVSWYQQALGQGPQFIFQYYEEEERQRGNFPDRFSGHQFPNYSSELNVNALLLGDSALYLCASSLGESILPYEQYFGPGTRLTVT.

Only a few counts were recorded for this clonotype. A read error may produce the germline difference seen at one junction end. This sequence joins TRBV5-4 and TRBJ2-5, with D unclear. Near its end, the DNA agrees better with TRBJ2-1, so the J call may be wrong. Germline V gene sequence: CDR1 SGHNT, CDR2 YYREEE (reference sequence). The CDR3 length is 12 residues. The CDR3 coding sequence is TGTGCCAGCAACTTGGCCCTTAATGAGCAGTTCTTC. Its protein is CASNLALNEQFF.

Of note for this clonotype: At one end the junction does not follow the germline gene, possibly because of a read error. The gene calls are TRBV7-7 and TRBJ1-1; D is unclear. From germline, CDR1 is SSHAT and CDR2 FNYEAQ (reference sequence). The CDR3 consists of 13 residues. The CDR3, as DNA: TGTGCTAGCAGCCTACTCTTGAACACTGAAGCTTCCTTT. Its protein product is CASSLLLNTEASF. The full variable domain, with the rest looked up from reference TRBV7-7 and TRBJ1-1, is GAGVSQSPRYKVTKRGQDVTLRCDPISSHATLYWYQQALGQGPEFLTYFNYEAQPDKSGLPSDRFSAERPEGSISTLTIQRTEQRDSAMYRCASSLLLNTEASFGQGTRLTVV.

In the case of this clonotype: Compared with germline, one end of the junction differs, possibly owing to a read error. The chain combines TRBV29-1 with TRBJ1-1; D is possibly TRBD1 (6 bases). CDR1 and CDR2 from the germline V gene are SQVTM and ANQGSEA. This CDR3 contains 11 residues. This chain's CDR3 is CSVSPGHQVSF. The CDR3 DNA sequence: TGCAGCGTCTCCCCGGGACACCAAGTTTCCTTT.

The chain recombines TRBV6-5 with TRBJ2-3, with D hard to call. This CDR3 has 13 residues. Germline V gene data show CDR1 as MNHEY and CDR2 as SVGAGI. V was trimmed by 6 bases and J by 0 bases, leaving 7 bases between them. This CDR3 reads CASRALSTDTQYF. The CDR3 DNA reads TGTGCCAGCAGAGCACTTAGCACAGATACGCAGTATTTT.

This clonotype was found a few times. The chain uses TRBV24-1 and TRBJ1-1; tentatively, D is TRBD1 (6 bases). Trimming pared 7 bases from V and 6 bases from J, leaving 11 bases between. In germline, CDR1 is KGHDR, CDR2 SFDVKD. This CDR3 contains 12 residues. CDR3 amino acids: CATRSGASEAFF. Written as DNA, the CDR3 is TGTGCCACCAGGTCAGGGGCCTCTGAAGCTTTCTTT.

CDR3 sequence: CASSHSSGRLQETQYF. The CDR3 DNA reads as TGTGCCAGCAGCCATTCCTCGGGTCGCCTCCAAGAGACCCAGTACTTC. The rearrangement links TRBV4-2 to TRBJ2-5; D unresolved. CDR3 length: 16 residues. Germline-derived CDR1 and CDR2 are LGHNA and YNFKEQ. V was trimmed by 3 bases and J by 1 base, leaving 15 bases between them.

This clonotype has ten or more counts. CDR3 bases: TGCAGCGTTGACCGGGAGGGATACTATGGCTACACCTTC. It yields the protein CSVDREGYYGYTF. V gene TRBV29-1 combines with J gene TRBJ1-2; no firm D call. CDR1 is SQVTM and CDR2 is ANQGSEA in the germline V gene. The V and J ends lost 3 bases and 3 bases respectively, with 11 bases between them. CDR3 length: 13 residues.